This entry lists 23 T cell receptor beta chains sequenced from one sample in a study of cytomegalovirus exposure and HLA in healthy donors. PCR used 60 Vbeta primers and 13 Jbeta primers. Assay: immunoSEQ multiplex PCR; the TCRdb copy retains only in-frame clones and omits some. The sample has some 150,000 clones, over 75% seen once. The source material was PBMCs. These receptors originate from a young man in good health and CMV-seropositive.

This chain joins TRBV7-2 and TRBJ1-1; D ambiguous. Trimming stripped 5 bases from V and 0 bases from J, with 7 bases between. The CDR3 totals 13 residues. Germline V gene sequence: CDR1 SGHTA, CDR2 FQGNSA. For the CDR3, the DNA is TGTGCCAGCAGCCCTTCGGTGAACACTGAAGCTTTCTTT. Its protein product is CASSPSVNTEAFF. Combining the CDR3 with reference TRBV7-2 and TRBJ1-1 gives the whole variable domain GAGVSQSPSNKVTEKGKDVELRCDPISGHTALYWYRQSLGQGLEFLIYFQGNSAPDKSGLPSDRFSAERTGGSVSTLTIQRTQQEDSAVYLCASSPSVNTEAFFGQGTRLTVV.

This chain uses TRBV5-5 with TRBJ1-1; perhaps TRBD1 as D (5 bases). The germline V and J ends were trimmed by 6 bases and 0 bases, with 12 bases remaining between them. The CDR3 totals 14 residues. CDR1 is SGHKS and CDR2 is YYEKEE in the germline V gene (reference sequence). The CDR3 loop is CASTGGEMNTEAFF. The CDR3 coding sequence is TGTGCCAGCACCGGGGGTGAAATGAACACTGAAGCTTTCTTT.

V gene TRBV6-4 combines with J gene TRBJ1-1; the match to TRBD1 covers 7 bases. The germline CDR1 and CDR2 sequences are MRHNA and SNTAGT. The CDR3 totals 14 residues. V trimming: 3 bases; J trimming: 10 bases; junction bases outside the gene matches: 11. In DNA, the CDR3 is TGTGCCAGCAGTGAAAGTCAAGAGGGGGCACGAGCTTTCTTT. Its translation: CASSESQEGARAFF.

The chain uses TRBV5-4 and TRBJ1-6, with D unresolved. V lost 0 bases to trimming and J lost 6 bases, with 7 bases between them. The germline CDR1 and CDR2 sequences are SGHNT and YYREEE (reference sequence). The CDR3 runs to 14 residues. In DNA, the CDR3 is TGTGCCAGCAGCTTGGCCCAGTTTAATTCACCCCTCCACTTT. This encodes CASSLAQFNSPLHF. The full variable domain, in which reference TRBV5-4 and TRBJ1-6 provide the parts outside the CDR3, is ETGVTQSPTHLIKTRGQQVTLRCSSQSGHNTVSWYQQALGQGPQFIFQYYREEENGRGNFPPRFSGLQFPNYSSELNVNALELDDSALYLCASSLAQFNSPLHFGNGTRLTVT.

The chain joins TRBV4-1 to TRBJ1-4; 9 positions agree with TRBD1. The V gene's germline CDR1 is MGHRA and CDR2 YSYEKL. The CDR3 covers 16 residues. The ends lost 5 bases at V and 8 bases at J; junction bases unmatched: 12. CDR3 bases: TGCGCCAGCAGCTCAGGAACCGGGACAGGGCCGGAAAAACTGTTTTTT. This encodes CASSSGTGTGPEKLFF.

Of note for this clone: Germline is not matched at one junction end, which may reflect a read error. The chain employs TRBV20-1 and TRBJ2-7, with TRBD1 matching over 7 bases. CDR3 length equals 11 residues. Germline assignment: CDR1 DFQATT and CDR2 SNEGSKA (reference sequence). The CDR3 DNA sequence: TGCAGTGCTAGAGTCTTGACAGGGACAGTCTTC. This translates into CSARVLTGTVF.

The chain is built from TRBV10-2 and TRBJ1-4; 7 positions match TRBD1. Looked up from germline, CDR1 is WSHSY and CDR2 is SAAADI. This CDR3 is built from 17 residues. V gave up 3 bases and J gave up 0 bases; unmatched junction bases: 7. The CDR3 reads CASSDPGQGATNEKLFF. The CDR3 DNA reads TGCGCCAGCAGTGACCCCGGTCAGGGGGCAACTAATGAAAAACTGTTTTTT.

The V call is TRBV30, the J call TRBJ1-6; 8 bases map to TRBD1. This CDR3 has 14 residues. Unmatched junction bases numbered 3, after V lost 1 base and J lost 7 bases. Germline CDR1 GTSNPN, CDR2 SVGIG (reference sequence). The CDR3 reads CAWSARTGNSPLHF. CDR3 nucleotides: TGTGCCTGGAGTGCCAGGACAGGGAATTCACCCCTCCACTTT.

This clone was picked up a small number of times. The chain carries TRBV7-2 and TRBJ2-1, with 10 bases aligning to TRBD2. V gave up 4 bases and J gave up 8 bases; unmatched junction bases: 8. Germline V gene lookup returns CDR1 SGHTA and CDR2 FQGNSA. The CDR3 is 15 amino acids. In DNA form, the CDR3 reads TGTGCCAGCAGCTCAAGCGGGGGGGCTTGGGATGAGCAGTTCTTC. Protein product: CASSSSGGAWDEQFF.

The chain has TRBV11-2 and TRBJ2-5; D ambiguous. The CDR3 extends over 12 amino acids. CDR1 is SGHAT and CDR2 is FQNNGV in the germline V gene. V lost 3 bases to trimming and J lost 4 bases, with 6 bases between them. The DNA of the CDR3 is TGTGCCAGCAGCTTGTCCGGAGAGACCCAGTACTTC. Its translation: CASSLSGETQYF.

This sequence joins TRBV11-3 and TRBJ1-1; possibly TRBD1 for D (6 bases). The CDR3 has 13 amino acids. From germline, CDR1 is SGHNT and CDR2 YENEEA. V gave up 1 base and J gave up 4 bases, with 7 bases separating them. The CDR3 here is CASSLAGVTEAFF. The CDR3 DNA is TGTGCCAGCAGCTTAGCAGGGGTCACTGAAGCTTTCTTT.

V usage is TRBV21-1 and J usage is TRBJ2-7; the DNA was not used to check the table's D call, TRBD2. TRBV21-1 is annotated as a pseudogene. This CDR3 region has 20 residues. The CDR3 sequence is CASSKSRASGRAANKYEQYF. The CDR3 bases are TGTGCCAGCAGCAAATCGAGGGCTAGCGGGAGGGCAGCTAACAAGTACGAGCAGTACTTC.

This sequence joins TRBV27 and TRBJ2-3; TRBD2 might be the D (5 bases). CDR1 MNHEY and CDR2 SMNVEV come from the germline V gene (reference sequence). CDR3 length equals 15 residues. Trimming cost V 6 bases and J 4 bases, with 17 bases left between them. CDR3 amino acids: CASSQLGLPPDTQYF. The CDR3 nucleotides read TGTGCCAGCAGCCAACTCGGACTCCCTCCAGATACGCAGTATTTT.

The chain is built from TRBV6-5 and TRBJ2-5, with D possibly TRBD1 on 6 matching bases. CDR1 and CDR2 from the germline V gene are MNHEY and SVGAGI. V gave up 5 bases and J gave up 2 bases, with 9 bases separating them. The CDR3 runs 13 residues. The CDR3 region is CASSQGRQETQYF. CDR3 bases: TGTGCCAGCAGTCAGGGGCGGCAAGAGACCCAGTACTTC.

The rearrangement joins TRBV25-1 to TRBJ1-6, with a possible D match to TRBD1 (6 bases). V was pared by 8 bases and J by 9 bases, with 20 bases between. The length of the CDR3 is 15 residues. Germline CDR1 is MGHDK and CDR2 is SYGVNS. The CDR3 loop reads CASGGLQGNFSPLHF. The CDR3 DNA reads as TGTGCCAGCGGGGGTCTTCAGGGGAATTTTTCACCCCTCCACTTT.

The chain combines TRBV5-1 with TRBJ2-7, with 12 bases that match TRBD1. The V and J ends lost 0 bases and 6 bases, in that order; junction bases with no gene match: 4. The germline gives CDR1 SGHRS, CDR2 YFSETQ. The CDR3 spans 15 residues. The CDR3 DNA reads TGCGCCAGCAGCTTGGCTGGGACAGGGGGCAGCGAGCAGTACTTC. Protein: CASSLAGTGGSEQYF.

The genes are TRBV7-9 and TRBJ2-1; D is unclear. Between the trimmed V and J ends, which lost 5 bases and 12 bases, there was a span of 14 bases. The CDR3 runs 12 residues. Germline loops: CDR1 SEHNR, CDR2 FQNEAQ (reference sequence). Written as DNA, the CDR3 is TGTGCCAGCAGCCAGATAGGAGAAGGGCAGTTCTTC. It specifies CASSQIGEGQFF.

The chain is built from TRBV6-1 and TRBJ2-1, with TRBD2 matching over 7 bases. V lost 1 base, J lost 9 bases, and 3 bases stayed unmatched. CDR1 MNHNS and CDR2 SASEGT come from the germline V gene. This CDR3 region has 13 residues. CDR3 nucleotide sequence: TGTGCCAGCAGTGAAGTAGGGGAGGGTGAGCAGTTCTTC. The encoded protein is CASSEVGEGEQFF.

This sequence joins TRBV28 and TRBJ2-7, with D possibly TRBD2 on 6 matching bases. Per germline, CDR1 MDHEN and CDR2 SYDVKM. V lost 2 bases to trimming and J lost 3 bases, with 11 bases between them. The CDR3 runs 14 residues. Here the CDR3 reads CASSLLGLNYEQYF. CDR3 nucleotides: TGTGCCAGCAGTTTACTGGGACTGAACTACGAGCAGTACTTC.

This clone was observed a single time. The chain links TRBV6-1 to TRBJ1-1; TRBD1 matches 7 bases. Germline trimming cut 7 bases from V and 1 base from J; bases unmatched to any gene: 3. CDR1 MNHNS and CDR2 SASEGT come from the germline V gene. The CDR3 runs 13 residues. The CDR3 loop is CASTWDRNTEAFF. CDR3 sequence (DNA): TGTGCCAGCACCTGGGACAGGAACACTGAAGCTTTCTTT.

The V and J genes are TRBV7-6 and TRBJ1-1; the D gene is possibly TRBD1 (6 bases). This CDR3 spans 13 amino acids. Trimming left V 6 bases short and J 1 base short, with 9 bases between. The germline V gene encodes CDR1 SGHVS and CDR2 FNYEAQ. The CDR3 sequence is CASSVDRNTEAFF. The CDR3 region has the DNA TGTGCCAGCAGTGTGGACAGGAACACTGAAGCTTTCTTT.

This chain links TRBV28 with TRBJ2-7, with D possibly being TRBD2 (7 bases). Trimming removed 4 bases at V and 3 bases at J, with 25 bases between. The CDR3 is 18 residues long. Germline lookup yields CDR1 MDHEN and CDR2 SYDVKM. The CDR3 DNA is TGTGCCAGCAGTTCCCCCTCCTGGGCGGGGGCCATCGTCTACGAGCAGTACTTC. Translating it yields CASSSPSWAGAIVYEQYF.

This clone was observed a single time. The CDR3 DNA follows: TGTGCCAGCTCACTAAATTCCGGGAAACAAGGCGAGCAGTACTTC. Protein sequence: CASSLNSGKQGEQYF. The chain has TRBV18 and TRBJ2-7, with D possibly TRBD2 on 5 matching bases. Germline V gene sequence: CDR1 KGHSH, CDR2 LQKENI. CDR3 length: 15 amino acids. V dropped 4 bases and J dropped 6 bases, with 19 bases sitting between them.